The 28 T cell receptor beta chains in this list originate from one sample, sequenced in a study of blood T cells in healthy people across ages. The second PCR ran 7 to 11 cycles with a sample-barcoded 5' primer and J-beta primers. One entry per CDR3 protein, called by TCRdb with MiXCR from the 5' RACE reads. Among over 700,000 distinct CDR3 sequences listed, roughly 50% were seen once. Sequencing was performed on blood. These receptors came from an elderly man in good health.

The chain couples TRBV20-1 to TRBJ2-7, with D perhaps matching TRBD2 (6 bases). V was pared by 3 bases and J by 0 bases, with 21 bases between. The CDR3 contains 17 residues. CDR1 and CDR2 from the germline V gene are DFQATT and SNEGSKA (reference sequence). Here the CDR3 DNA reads TGCAGTGCTAGCCCCGGTCCCGTGGCGGGACGCTCCTACGAGCAGTACTTC. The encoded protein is CSASPGPVAGRSYEQYF.

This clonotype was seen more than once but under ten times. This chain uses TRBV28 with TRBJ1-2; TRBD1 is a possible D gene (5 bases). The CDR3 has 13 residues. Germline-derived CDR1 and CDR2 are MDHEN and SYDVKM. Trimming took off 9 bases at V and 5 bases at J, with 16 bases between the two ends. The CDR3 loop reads CASSGGDKYGYTF. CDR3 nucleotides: TGTGCCAGTTCCGGAGGGGATAAATATGGCTACACCTTC.

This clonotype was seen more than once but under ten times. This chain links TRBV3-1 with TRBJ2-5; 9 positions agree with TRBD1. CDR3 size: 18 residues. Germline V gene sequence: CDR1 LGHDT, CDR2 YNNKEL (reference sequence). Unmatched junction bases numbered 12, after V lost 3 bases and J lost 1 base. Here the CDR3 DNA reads TGTGCCAGCAGCCACGCCGGGACAGGGTCGGGAGTCCAAGAGACCCAGTACTTC. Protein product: CASSHAGTGSGVQETQYF.

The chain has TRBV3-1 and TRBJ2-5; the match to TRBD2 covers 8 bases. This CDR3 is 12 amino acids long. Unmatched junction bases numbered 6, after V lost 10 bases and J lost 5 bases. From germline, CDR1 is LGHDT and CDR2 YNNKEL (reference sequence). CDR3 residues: CATQRGMETQYF. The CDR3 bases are TGTGCCACCCAGCGGGGGATGGAGACCCAGTACTTC.

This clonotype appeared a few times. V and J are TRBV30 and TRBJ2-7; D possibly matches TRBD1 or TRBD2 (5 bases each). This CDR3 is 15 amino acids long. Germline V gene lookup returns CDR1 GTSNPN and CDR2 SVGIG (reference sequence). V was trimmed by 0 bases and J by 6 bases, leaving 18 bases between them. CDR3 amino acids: CAWSVPGPSLREQYF. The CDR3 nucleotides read TGTGCCTGGAGTGTCCCGGGACCAAGCCTGCGCGAGCAGTACTTC.

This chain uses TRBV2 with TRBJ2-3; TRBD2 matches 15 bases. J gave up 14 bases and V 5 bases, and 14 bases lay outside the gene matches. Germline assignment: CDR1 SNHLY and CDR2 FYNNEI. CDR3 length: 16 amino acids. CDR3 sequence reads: CASSFGTSGGHRYTYF. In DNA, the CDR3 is TGTGCCAGCAGTTTTGGGACTAGCGGGGGGCACAGATACACGTATTTT.

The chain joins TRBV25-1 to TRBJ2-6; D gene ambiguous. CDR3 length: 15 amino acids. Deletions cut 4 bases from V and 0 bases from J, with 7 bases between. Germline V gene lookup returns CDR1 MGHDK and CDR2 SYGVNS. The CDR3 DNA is TGTGCCAGCAGTGGGTCTCGCTCTGGGGCCAACGTCCTGACTTTC. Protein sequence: CASSGSRSGANVLTF.

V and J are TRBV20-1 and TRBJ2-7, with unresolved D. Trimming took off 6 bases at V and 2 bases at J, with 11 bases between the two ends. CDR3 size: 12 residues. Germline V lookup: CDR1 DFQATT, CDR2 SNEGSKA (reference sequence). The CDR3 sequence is CSAASLAYEQYF. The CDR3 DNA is TGCAGTGCGGCCAGTCTTGCCTACGAGCAGTACTTC.

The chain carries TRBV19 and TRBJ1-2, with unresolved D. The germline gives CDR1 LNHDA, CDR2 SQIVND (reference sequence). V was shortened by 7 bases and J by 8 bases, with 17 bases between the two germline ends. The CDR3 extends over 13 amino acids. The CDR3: CASNGEIRQGYTF. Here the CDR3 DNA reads TGTGCCAGTAACGGAGAGATTCGACAAGGCTACACCTTC.

As DNA, the CDR3 is TGTGCCAGCTCACCCGACGGGGAGAATGAGCAGTTCTTC. Translating it yields CASSPDGENEQFF. The gene calls are TRBV18 and TRBJ2-1; possibly TRBD2 for D (5 bases). The ends were cut back, 3 bases at V and 7 bases at J, with 10 bases in the middle. CDR3 length equals 13 residues. Looked up from germline, CDR1 is KGHSH and CDR2 is LQKENI.

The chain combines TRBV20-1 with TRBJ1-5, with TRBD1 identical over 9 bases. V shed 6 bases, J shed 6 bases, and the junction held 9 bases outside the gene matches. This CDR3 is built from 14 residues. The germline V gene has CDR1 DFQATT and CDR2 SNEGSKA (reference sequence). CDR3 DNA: TGCAGTGCACCAACAGGGGGCTTGGGTCAGCCCCAGCATTTT. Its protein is CSAPTGGLGQPQHF.

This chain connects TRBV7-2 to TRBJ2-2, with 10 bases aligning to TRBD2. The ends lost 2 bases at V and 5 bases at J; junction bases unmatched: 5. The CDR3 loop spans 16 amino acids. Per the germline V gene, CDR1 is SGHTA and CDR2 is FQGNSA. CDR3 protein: CASSLLLAGLTGELFF. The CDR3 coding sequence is TGTGCCAGCAGCTTATTACTAGCGGGGCTTACCGGGGAGCTGTTTTTT.

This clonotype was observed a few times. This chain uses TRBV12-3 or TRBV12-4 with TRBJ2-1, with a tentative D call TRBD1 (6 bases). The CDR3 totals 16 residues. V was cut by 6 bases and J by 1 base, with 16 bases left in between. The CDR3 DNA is TGTGCCAGCAGCTCCAGGGGAACTGGGTCCTACAATGAGCAGTTCTTC. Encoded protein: CASSSRGTGSYNEQFF.

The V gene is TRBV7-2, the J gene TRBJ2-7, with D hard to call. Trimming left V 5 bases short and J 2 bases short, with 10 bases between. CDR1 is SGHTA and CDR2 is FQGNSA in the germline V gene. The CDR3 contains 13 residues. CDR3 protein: CASSPTPTYEQYF. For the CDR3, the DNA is TGTGCCAGCAGCCCGACACCTACCTACGAGCAGTACTTC. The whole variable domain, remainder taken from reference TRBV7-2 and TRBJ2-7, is GAGVSQSPSNKVTEKGKDVELRCDPISGHTALYWYRQSLGQGLEFLIYFQGNSAPDKSGLPSDRFSAERTGGSVSTLTIQRTQQEDSAVYLCASSPTPTYEQYFGPGTRLTVT.

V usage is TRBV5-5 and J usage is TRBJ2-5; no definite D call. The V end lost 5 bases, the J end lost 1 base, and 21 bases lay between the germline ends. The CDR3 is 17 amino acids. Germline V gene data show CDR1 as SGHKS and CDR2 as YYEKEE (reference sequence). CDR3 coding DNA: TGTGCCAGCAGTGGCCCTGCTCCTGGAATTGGCCAAGAGACCCAGTACTTC. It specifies CASSGPAPGIGQETQYF.

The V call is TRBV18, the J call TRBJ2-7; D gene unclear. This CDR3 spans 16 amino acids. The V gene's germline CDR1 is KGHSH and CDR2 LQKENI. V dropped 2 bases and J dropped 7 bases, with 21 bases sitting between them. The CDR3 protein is CASSPKTGSTRREQYF. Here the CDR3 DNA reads TGTGCCAGCTCACCAAAGACTGGGTCAACGAGGCGGGAGCAGTACTTC.

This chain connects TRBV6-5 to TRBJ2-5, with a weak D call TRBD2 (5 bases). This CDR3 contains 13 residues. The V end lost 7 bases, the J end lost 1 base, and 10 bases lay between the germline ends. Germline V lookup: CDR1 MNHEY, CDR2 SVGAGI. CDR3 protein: CASKRGIQETQYF. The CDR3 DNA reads TGTGCCAGCAAAAGAGGGATCCAAGAGACCCAGTACTTC.

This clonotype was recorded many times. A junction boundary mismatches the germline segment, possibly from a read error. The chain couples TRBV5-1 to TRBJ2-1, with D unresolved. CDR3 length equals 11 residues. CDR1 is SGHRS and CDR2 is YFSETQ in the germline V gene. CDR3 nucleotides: TGTGCCAGCAGCCTGTCCGGTGAGCAGTTCTTC. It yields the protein CASSLSGEQFF. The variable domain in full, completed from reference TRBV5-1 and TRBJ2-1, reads KAGVTQTPRYLIKTRGQQVTLSCSPISGHRSVSWYQQTPGQGLQFLFEYFSETQRNKGNFPGRFSGRQFSNSRSEMNVSTLELGDSALYLCASSLSGEQFFGPGTRLTVL.

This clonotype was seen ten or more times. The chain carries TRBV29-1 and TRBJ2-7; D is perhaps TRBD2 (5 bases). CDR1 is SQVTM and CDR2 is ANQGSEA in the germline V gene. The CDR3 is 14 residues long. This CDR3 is CSYSRGSASYEQYF. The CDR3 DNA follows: TGCAGTTATTCCCGGGGTAGCGCTTCCTACGAGCAGTACTTC.

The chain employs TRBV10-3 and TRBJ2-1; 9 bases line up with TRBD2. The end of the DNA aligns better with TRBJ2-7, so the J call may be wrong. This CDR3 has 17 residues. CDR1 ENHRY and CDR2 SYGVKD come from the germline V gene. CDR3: CAISERASGVTYNEQYF. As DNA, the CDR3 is TGTGCCATCAGTGAGCGGGCTAGCGGGGTAACCTACAATGAGCAGTACTTC.

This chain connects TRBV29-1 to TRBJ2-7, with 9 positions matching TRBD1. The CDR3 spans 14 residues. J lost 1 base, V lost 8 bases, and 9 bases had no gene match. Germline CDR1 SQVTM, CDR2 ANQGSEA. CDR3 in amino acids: CSTTGGVGSYEQYF. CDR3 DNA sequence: TGCAGCACAACAGGGGGCGTAGGGTCCTACGAGCAGTACTTC.

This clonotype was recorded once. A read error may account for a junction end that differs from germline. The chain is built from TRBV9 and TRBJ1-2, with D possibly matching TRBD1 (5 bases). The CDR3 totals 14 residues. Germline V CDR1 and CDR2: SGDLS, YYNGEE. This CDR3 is CAGSVAPGPYGYTF. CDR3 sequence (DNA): TGTGCCGGCAGCGTAGCTCCAGGGCCCTATGGCTACACCTTC.

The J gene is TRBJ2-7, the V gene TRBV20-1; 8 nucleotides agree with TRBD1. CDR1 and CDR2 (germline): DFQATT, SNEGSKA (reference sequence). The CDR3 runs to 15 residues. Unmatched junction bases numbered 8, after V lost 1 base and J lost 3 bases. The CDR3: CSARGDTGTGYEQYF. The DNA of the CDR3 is TGCAGTGCTAGAGGGGATACCGGGACAGGCTACGAGCAGTACTTC.

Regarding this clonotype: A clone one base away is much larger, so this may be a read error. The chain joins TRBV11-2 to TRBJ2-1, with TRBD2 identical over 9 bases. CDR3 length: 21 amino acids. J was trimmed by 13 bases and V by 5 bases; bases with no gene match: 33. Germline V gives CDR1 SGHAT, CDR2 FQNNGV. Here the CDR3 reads CASSLNGLSGSGSSIQETQFF. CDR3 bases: TGTGCCAGCAGCCTAAACGGTCTCAGTGGTAGCGGGAGCTCCATTCAAGAGACCCAGTTCTTC. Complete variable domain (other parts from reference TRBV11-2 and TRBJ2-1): EAGVAQSPRYKIIEKRQSVAFWCNPISGHATLYWYQQILGQGPKLLIQFQNNGVVDDSQLPKDRFSAERLKGVDSTLKIQPAKLEDSAVYLCASSLNGLSGSGSSIQETQFFGPGTRLTVL.

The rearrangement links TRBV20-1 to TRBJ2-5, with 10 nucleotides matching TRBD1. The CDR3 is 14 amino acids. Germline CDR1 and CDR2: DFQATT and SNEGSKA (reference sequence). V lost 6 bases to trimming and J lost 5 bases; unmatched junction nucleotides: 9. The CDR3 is CSARRQGASETQYF. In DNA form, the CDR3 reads TGCAGTGCCCGAAGACAGGGGGCCTCGGAGACCCAGTACTTC.

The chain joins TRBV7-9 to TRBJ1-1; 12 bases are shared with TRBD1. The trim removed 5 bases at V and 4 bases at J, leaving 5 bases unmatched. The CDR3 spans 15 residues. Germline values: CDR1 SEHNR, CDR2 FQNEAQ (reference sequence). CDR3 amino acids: CASSAGQGASTEAFF. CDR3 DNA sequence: TGTGCCAGCAGCGCGGGACAGGGGGCTAGCACTGAAGCTTTCTTT.

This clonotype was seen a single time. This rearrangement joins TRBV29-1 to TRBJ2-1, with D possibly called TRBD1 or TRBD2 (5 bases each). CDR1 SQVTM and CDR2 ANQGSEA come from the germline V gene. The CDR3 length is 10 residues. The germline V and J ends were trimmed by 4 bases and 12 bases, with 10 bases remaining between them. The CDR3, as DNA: TGCAGCGTTGGGGCTGGGGGGCAGTTCTTC. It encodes CSVGAGGQFF.

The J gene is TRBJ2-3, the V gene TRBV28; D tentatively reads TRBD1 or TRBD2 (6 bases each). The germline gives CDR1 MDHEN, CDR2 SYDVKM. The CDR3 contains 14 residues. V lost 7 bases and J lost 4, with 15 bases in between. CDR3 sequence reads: CASMGGGRADTQYF. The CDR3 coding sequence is TGTGCCAGCATGGGGGGCGGAAGAGCAGATACGCAGTATTTT.